Listed below are T cell receptor beta chains from one sample, sequenced in a study of early T cells in non-severe SARS-CoV-2 infection. TCRdb re-called the 5' RACE reads through MiXCR, storing one row per CDR3 protein. The repertoire holds roughly 64,000 distinct CDR3 sequences, with about 11% as singletons. Here the sequenced sample was whole blood, taken at baseline. These receptors were taken from an adult who was a healthcare worker with PCR-confirmed SARS-CoV-2 infection or an uninfected control (not recorded which). Both conserved end residues are part of each CDR3. Fields, in order: V gene, D gene, clone size, J gene, CDR3 protein, CDR3 DNA. The D gene is left open where the match is weak. A clone size is listed for some rows: how often the clone was seen (once, few, many), or a class if it is expanded.

V gene: TRBV4-2
D gene: TRBD2
clone size: .
J gene: TRBJ2-6
CDR3 protein: CASSRGGASGANVLTF
CDR3 DNA: TGTGCCAGCAGTCGCGGGGGGGCCTCTGGGGCCAACGTCCTGACTTTC

V gene: TRBV2
D gene: .
clone size: few
J gene: TRBJ1-2
CDR3 protein: CASYGYTF
CDR3 DNA: TGTGCCAGTTATGGCTACACCTTC

V gene: TRBV20-1
D gene: .
clone size: .
J gene: TRBJ1-2
CDR3 protein: CSATPDNYGYTF
CDR3 DNA: TGCAGTGCTACCCCAGATAACTATGGCTACACCTTC

V gene: TRBV7-9
D gene: TRBD2
clone size: few
J gene: TRBJ2-5
CDR3 protein: CASSTRTSGEHQETQYF
CDR3 DNA: TGTGCCAGCAGCACTAGGACTAGCGGGGAGCACCAAGAGACCCAGTACTTC

V gene: TRBV28
D gene: .
clone size: .
J gene: TRBJ1-6
CDR3 protein: CASTPQHNSPLHF
CDR3 DNA: TGTGCCAGCACCCCTCAGCATAATTCACCCCTCCACTTT

V gene: TRBV20-1
D gene: .
clone size: few
J gene: TRBJ1-2
CDR3 protein: CSASRGATNYGYTF
CDR3 DNA: TGCAGTGCTTCGCGGGGGGCGACTAACTATGGCTACACCTTC

V gene: TRBV10-3
D gene: .
clone size: few
J gene: TRBJ1-3
CDR3 protein: CAINLDGGNTIYF
CDR3 DNA: TGTGCCATCAATCTGGACGGTGGAAACACCATATATTTT

V gene: TRBV29-1
D gene: .
clone size: .
J gene: TRBJ2-4
CDR3 protein: CSVDGTSSNIQYF
CDR3 DNA: TGCAGCGTTGACGGGACATCGTCGAACATTCAGTACTTC

V gene: TRBV4-3
D gene: TRBD1
clone size: many
J gene: TRBJ2-1
CDR3 protein: CASSQGDRVNEQFF
CDR3 DNA: TGCGCCAGCAGCCAAGGGGACAGGGTCAATGAGCAGTTCTTC

V gene: TRBV7-9
D gene: .
clone size: many
J gene: TRBJ1-1
CDR3 protein: CASSLRLQSNTEAFF
CDR3 DNA: TGTGCCAGCAGCTTACGTTTGCAGTCGAACACTGAAGCTTTCTTT

V gene: TRBV5-4
D gene: .
clone size: .
J gene: TRBJ1-2
CDR3 protein: CASSLERTYGYTF
CDR3 DNA: TGTGCCAGCAGCTTGGAACGGACATATGGCTACACCTTC

V gene: TRBV7-9
D gene: TRBD2
clone size: .
J gene: TRBJ2-2
CDR3 protein: CASSHPVVAGIVGELFF
CDR3 DNA: TGTGCCAGCAGCCACCCCGTAGTAGCGGGGATCGTCGGGGAGCTGTTTTTT

V gene: TRBV3-2
D gene: .
clone size: .
J gene: TRBJ1-6
CDR3 protein: CASRPDKTYNSPLHF
CDR3 DNA: TGTGCCAGCAGACCTGACAAGACCTATAATTCACCCCTCCACTTT

V gene: TRBV18
D gene: .
clone size: .
J gene: TRBJ1-5
CDR3 protein: CASSPSGQYYQPQHF
CDR3 DNA: TGTGCCAGCTCACCTTCGGGACAATATTATCAGCCCCAGCATTTT

V gene: TRBV5-6
D gene: .
clone size: few
J gene: TRBJ2-1
CDR3 protein: CASSAGSSYNEQFF
CDR3 DNA: TGTGCCAGCAGCGCAGGGAGCTCCTACAATGAGCAGTTCTTC

V gene: TRBV15
D gene: .
clone size: many
J gene: TRBJ1-1
CDR3 protein: CATSRTPGRTEAFF
CDR3 DNA: TGTGCCACCAGCAGAACTCCAGGTCGCACTGAAGCTTTCTTT

V gene: TRBV7-9
D gene: .
clone size: .
J gene: TRBJ1-5
CDR3 protein: CASSHGVGDPGQPQHF
CDR3 DNA: TGTGCCAGCAGCCACGGGGTGGGGGATCCGGGCCAGCCCCAGCATTTT

V gene: TRBV29-1
D gene: .
clone size: few
J gene: TRBJ2-5
CDR3 protein: CSVDQETQYF
CDR3 DNA: TGCAGCGTTGATCAAGAGACCCAGTACTTC

V gene: TRBV4-1
D gene: .
clone size: .
J gene: TRBJ1-2
CDR3 protein: CASSQGPNWGSNGYTF
CDR3 DNA: TGCGCCAGCAGCCAAGGCCCAAACTGGGGAAGTAATGGCTACACCTTC

V gene: TRBV20-1
D gene: .
clone size: many
J gene: TRBJ2-3
CDR3 protein: CSARVRGFNTQYF
CDR3 DNA: TGCAGTGCTAGAGTAAGGGGATTCAATACGCAGTATTTT

V gene: TRBV7-7
D gene: TRBD2
clone size: .
J gene: TRBJ2-5
CDR3 protein: CASSLAAGGAGTQYF
CDR3 DNA: TGTGCTAGCAGCTTAGCGGCGGGGGGCGCTGGGACCCAGTACTTC

V gene: TRBV3-1
D gene: TRBD2
clone size: .
J gene: TRBJ2-7
CDR3 protein: CASSHIRSGVYEQYF
CDR3 DNA: TGTGCCAGCAGCCACATTCGCAGCGGGGTCTACGAGCAGTACTTC

V gene: TRBV20-1
D gene: .
clone size: few
J gene: TRBJ2-3
CDR3 protein: CSAHRTDTQYF
CDR3 DNA: TGCAGTGCCCATCGGACCGATACGCAGTATTTT

V gene: TRBV5-1
D gene: .
clone size: .
J gene: TRBJ2-3
CDR3 protein: CASSRGASTDTQYF
CDR3 DNA: TGCGCCAGCAGCCGCGGAGCTAGCACAGATACGCAGTATTTT

V gene: TRBV7-8
D gene: .
clone size: .
J gene: TRBJ1-5
CDR3 protein: CASSLFSQIPARHSQPQHF
CDR3 DNA: TGTGCCAGCAGCTTATTTTCTCAGATCCCAGCCAGGCATAGTCAGCCCCAGCATTTT

V gene: TRBV4-3
D gene: .
clone size: .
J gene: TRBJ2-2
CDR3 protein: CASSQDPRASNTGELFF
CDR3 DNA: TGCGCCAGCAGCCAAGATCCAAGGGCATCGAACACCGGGGAGCTGTTTTTT

V gene: TRBV12-3/TRBV12-4
D gene: .
clone size: .
J gene: TRBJ2-3
CDR3 protein: CASSYQRQASTDTQYF
CDR3 DNA: TGTGCCAGCAGTTACCAAAGACAGGCTAGCACAGATACGCAGTATTTT

V gene: TRBV7-6
D gene: TRBD1
clone size: many
J gene: TRBJ2-5
CDR3 protein: CASSNVVGGAGQETQYF
CDR3 DNA: TGTGCCAGCAGCAACGTTGTAGGGGGCGCTGGGCAAGAGACCCAGTACTTC

V gene: TRBV7-2
D gene: TRBD1
clone size: few
J gene: TRBJ2-3
CDR3 protein: CASSLVGTGVTDTQYF
CDR3 DNA: TGTGCCAGCAGCTTAGTCGGGACAGGGGTCACAGATACGCAGTATTTT

V gene: TRBV5-5
D gene: .
clone size: few
J gene: TRBJ1-1
CDR3 protein: CASSWGHNTEAFF
CDR3 DNA: TGTGCCAGCAGCTGGGGACATAACACTGAAGCTTTCTTT

V gene: TRBV5-1
D gene: .
clone size: medium-sized
J gene: TRBJ1-1
CDR3 protein: CASTPLGRLEAFF
CDR3 DNA: TGCGCCAGCACTCCGCTTGGACGGTTGGAAGCTTTCTTT

V gene: TRBV23-1
D gene: .
clone size: .
J gene: TRBJ2-5
CDR3 protein: CASSQLRTYPEETQYF
CDR3 DNA: TGCGCCAGCAGTCAATTAAGGACATATCCTGAGGAGACCCAGTACTTC

V gene: TRBV5-1
D gene: .
clone size: once
J gene: TRBJ2-5
CDR3 protein: CASSLVVGRSETQYF
CDR3 DNA: TGCGCCAGCAGCTTGGTCGTCGGTCGATCGGAGACCCAGTACTTC

V gene: TRBV11-2
D gene: .
clone size: few
J gene: TRBJ2-7
CDR3 protein: CASSLAHGGVERDEQHF
CDR3 DNA: TGTGCCAGCAGCTTAGCCCATGGTGGGGTCGAGAGGGACGAGCAGCACTTC

V gene: TRBV6-2/TRBV6-3
D gene: TRBD1
clone size: few
J gene: TRBJ1-1
CDR3 protein: CASSPGTGIPHGAFF
CDR3 DNA: TGTGCCAGTTCCCCCGGGACAGGCATTCCCCATGGAGCTTTCTTT

V gene: TRBV5-1
D gene: TRBD1
clone size: .
J gene: TRBJ2-5
CDR3 protein: CASSRDRGAQETQYF
CDR3 DNA: TGCGCCAGCAGCAGGGACAGGGGGGCCCAAGAGACCCAGTACTTC